This T cell receptor beta chain was sequenced during a study of OX40 agonist ivuxolimab in advanced cancers. Study background: Mean age 60 years, range about 20 to 79; roughly 80% male.

This table comes from immunoSEQ multiplex PCR, and its TCRdb copy is limited to in-frame clones, with some not included. The sample lists about 72,000 clones, around 91% occurring once. From germline, CDR1 is WSHSY and CDR2 SAAADI. The CDR3 loop spans 14 amino acids. Trimming took 7 bases from V and 0 from J, leaving 10 bases between them. The gene calls are TRBV10-2 and TRBJ1-5, with D hard to call. The sample consisted of CD4+ or CD8+ T cells sorted from blood, taken in a trial of the OX40 agonist ivuxolimab. The clonotype was recovered from an adult with an advanced solid tumor such as melanoma, head and neck, liver or kidney cancer. Written as DNA, the CDR3 is TGCGCCAGCACCGCGGCTGTTAGCAATCAGCCCCAGCATTTT. This sequence encodes CASTAAVSNQPQHF.